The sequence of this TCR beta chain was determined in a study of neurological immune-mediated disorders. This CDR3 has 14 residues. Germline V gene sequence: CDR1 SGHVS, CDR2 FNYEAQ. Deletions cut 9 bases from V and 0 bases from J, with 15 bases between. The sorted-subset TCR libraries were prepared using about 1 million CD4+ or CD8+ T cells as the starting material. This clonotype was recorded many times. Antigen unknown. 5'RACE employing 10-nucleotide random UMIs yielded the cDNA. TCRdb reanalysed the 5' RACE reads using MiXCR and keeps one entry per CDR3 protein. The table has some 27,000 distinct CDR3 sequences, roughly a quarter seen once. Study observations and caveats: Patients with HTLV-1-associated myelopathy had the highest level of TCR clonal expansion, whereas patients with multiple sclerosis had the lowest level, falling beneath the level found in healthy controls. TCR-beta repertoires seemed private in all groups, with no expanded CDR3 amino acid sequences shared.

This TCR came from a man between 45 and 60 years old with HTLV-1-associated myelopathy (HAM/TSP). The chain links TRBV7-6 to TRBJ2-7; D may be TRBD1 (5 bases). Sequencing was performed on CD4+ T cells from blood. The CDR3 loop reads CASSKTVASYEQYF. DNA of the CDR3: TGTGCCAGTAGTAAGACAGTGGCCTCCTACGAGCAGTACTTC.